A single sample gave rise to the 12 T cell receptor beta chains below, sequenced in a study of blood T cell repertoires in COVID-19. Sequencing used immunoSEQ multiplex PCR; TCRdb keeps in-frame clones, though not all of them. The sample records around 64,000 clones, roughly 87% being singletons. The sample taken for sequencing was peripheral blood. These receptor sequences come from an elderly woman with acute or convalescent COVID-19.

The J gene is TRBJ1-2, the V gene TRBV5-6; tentative D call: TRBD1 (6 bases). Germline loops: CDR1 SGHDT, CDR2 YYEEEE. The CDR3 contains 15 residues. Deletions cut 2 bases from V and 4 bases from J, with 15 bases between. The CDR3 DNA follows: TGTGCCAGCAGCTTTACTAGACAGGCGGTCTATGGCTACACCTTC. Amino acid sequence: CASSFTRQAVYGYTF.

CDR3 in DNA: TGTGCCAGCGGTATTATGGGGGGCACTGAAGCTTTCTTT. Its translation is CASGIMGGTEAFF. The chain links TRBV25-1 to TRBJ1-1; D is possibly TRBD1 (5 bases). Trimming pared 8 bases from V and 4 bases from J, leaving 14 bases between. The CDR3 extends over 13 amino acids. The germline CDR1 and CDR2 sequences are MGHDK and SYGVNS.

CDR3 in DNA: TGTGCCAGTAGTACCGGGACAGGGACAGAGACCCAGTACTTC. Protein sequence: CASSTGTGTETQYF. The chain is built from TRBV19 and TRBJ2-5; 9 bases match TRBD1. Trimming removed 4 bases from V and 4 bases from J; junction bases left unmatched: 4. From germline, CDR1 is LNHDA and CDR2 SQIVND (reference sequence). The CDR3 runs to 14 residues.

This sequence joins TRBV7-9 and TRBJ2-5; TRBD1 matches 11 bases. This CDR3 is 15 amino acids long. The junction had 7 bases not matched to a gene; V was cut back by 5 bases and J by 5 bases. The germline CDR1 and CDR2 sequences are SEHNR and FQNEAQ (reference sequence). The CDR3, as DNA: TGTGCCAGCAGCACCGGACAGGGGGCCGGTGAGACCCAGTACTTC. It specifies CASSTGQGAGETQYF.

This sequence joins TRBV5-5 and TRBJ2-1, with 7 bases that match TRBD1. CDR3 length: 15 residues. Germline values: CDR1 SGHKS, CDR2 YYEKEE (reference sequence). After removal of 6 bases from V and 0 bases from J, the junction contained 6 bases not matched to a gene. CDR3 protein: CASTFEGASYNEQFF. The CDR3, as DNA: TGTGCCAGCACCTTCGAGGGGGCCTCCTACAATGAGCAGTTCTTC.

Here the CDR3 DNA reads TGTGCCAGCAGACAAACTAGCGGGGGCCTGACAGATACGCAGTATTTT. Amino acid sequence: CASRQTSGGLTDTQYF. The chain has TRBV2 and TRBJ2-3, with TRBD2 identical over 11 bases. V shed 6 bases, J shed 3 bases, and the junction held 8 bases outside the gene matches. Germline CDR1 is SNHLY and CDR2 is FYNNEI. This CDR3 spans 16 amino acids.

The V call is TRBV12-3 or TRBV12-4, the J call TRBJ1-2, with D perhaps matching TRBD1 (5 bases). Trimming left V 2 bases short and J 7 bases short, with 8 bases between. This CDR3 contains 12 residues. CDR3 sequence reads: CASSLQGGGYTF. CDR3 nucleotides: TGTGCCAGCAGTTTACAGGGAGGTGGCTACACCTTC.

The J gene is TRBJ2-1, the V gene TRBV5-1, with TRBD2 matching over 11 bases. Germline CDR1 and CDR2: SGHRS and YFSETQ. The V and J ends lost 1 base and 7 bases, in that order; junction bases with no gene match: 4. There are 15 residues in the CDR3. CDR3 sequence reads: CASSLPRLAGNEQFF. CDR3 bases: TGCGCCAGCAGCTTGCCAAGACTAGCGGGGAATGAGCAGTTCTTC. The variable domain in full, completed from reference TRBV5-1 and TRBJ2-1, reads KAGVTQTPRYLIKTRGQQVTLSCSPISGHRSVSWYQQTPGQGLQFLFEYFSETQRNKGNFPGRFSGRQFSNSRSEMNVSTLELGDSALYLCASSLPRLAGNEQFFGPGTRLTVL.

The chain carries TRBV19 and TRBJ2-7, with D possibly TRBD1 on 6 matching bases. The germline V gene encodes CDR1 LNHDA and CDR2 SQIVND (reference sequence). CDR3 length: 14 residues. The V end was cut by 8 bases, the J end by 5 bases, with 19 bases between. This CDR3 is CASRARGRGNEQYF. Here the CDR3 DNA reads TGTGCCAGTCGGGCTCGGGGTAGGGGGAACGAGCAGTACTTC.

The genes are TRBV4-3 and TRBJ2-7, with 11 bases aligning to TRBD2. The junction had 3 bases not matched to a gene; V was cut back by 4 bases and J by 1 base. This CDR3 is 15 amino acids long. CDR1 LGHNA and CDR2 YSLEER come from the germline V gene. In DNA form, the CDR3 reads TGCGCCAGCAGCCGAGGGACTAGCGGTTCCTACGAGCAGTACTTC. This gives the protein CASSRGTSGSYEQYF.

The V call is TRBV19, the J call TRBJ1-2, with 11 bases that match TRBD1. Germline CDR1 is LNHDA and CDR2 is SQIVND (reference sequence). The CDR3 consists of 19 residues. With V trimmed by 7 bases and J by 3 bases, 19 bases remained unmatched. CDR3 nucleotide sequence: TGTGCCAGTACGCTTACCACTTTTGCCGGGACAGGGGGATACTATGGCTACACCTTC. It is translated as CASTLTTFAGTGGYYGYTF.

The chain carries TRBV19 and TRBJ1-2, with TRBD1 as a possible D gene (6 bases). Trimming pared 9 bases from V and 2 bases from J, leaving 19 bases between. The CDR3 length is 15 residues. Germline loops: CDR1 LNHDA, CDR2 SQIVND (reference sequence). The CDR3 region has the DNA TGTGCCAGCACCCCTCAGGGGATCCGAAACTATGGCTACACCTTC. Its protein product is CASTPQGIRNYGYTF.